This T cell receptor (beta chain) was profiled in a study of T-cell memory formation after mild COVID-19. Across the whole study: TCR clusters showed largely donor specificity. Study-level points and caveats: Whether day 37 second-wave clones are SARS-CoV-2-specific was not confirmed. Clones which contracted sat mainly in CM and EM if CD4+, and in EMRA if CD8+.

This clonotype occurred a few times. The antigen remains unidentified. CDR1 is SQVTM, CDR2 ANQGSEA, per germline. The CDR3 has 14 amino acids. Trimming cost V 4 bases and J 7 bases; bases outside gene matches: 9. Each CDR3 protein is one row after TCRdb ran MiXCR on the 5' RACE reads. The profile covers about 280,000 distinct CDR3 sequences, with 8.2% appearing a single time and 22% taken by the ten largest. This sequence joins TRBV29-1 and TRBJ2-2; TRBD1 agrees at 7 bases. Sequencing was done on a sample of PBMCs or a T cell subset sorted from them (not recorded which). This receptor was identified in a man aged 18 to 30 who had mild COVID-19 (a few samples of this study predate the infection). Cell type and time point are not known. For the CDR3, the DNA is TGCAGCGTTGGGCCCAGGGGGTACGGCGGGGAGCTGTTTTTT. The encoded protein is CSVGPRGYGGELFF.